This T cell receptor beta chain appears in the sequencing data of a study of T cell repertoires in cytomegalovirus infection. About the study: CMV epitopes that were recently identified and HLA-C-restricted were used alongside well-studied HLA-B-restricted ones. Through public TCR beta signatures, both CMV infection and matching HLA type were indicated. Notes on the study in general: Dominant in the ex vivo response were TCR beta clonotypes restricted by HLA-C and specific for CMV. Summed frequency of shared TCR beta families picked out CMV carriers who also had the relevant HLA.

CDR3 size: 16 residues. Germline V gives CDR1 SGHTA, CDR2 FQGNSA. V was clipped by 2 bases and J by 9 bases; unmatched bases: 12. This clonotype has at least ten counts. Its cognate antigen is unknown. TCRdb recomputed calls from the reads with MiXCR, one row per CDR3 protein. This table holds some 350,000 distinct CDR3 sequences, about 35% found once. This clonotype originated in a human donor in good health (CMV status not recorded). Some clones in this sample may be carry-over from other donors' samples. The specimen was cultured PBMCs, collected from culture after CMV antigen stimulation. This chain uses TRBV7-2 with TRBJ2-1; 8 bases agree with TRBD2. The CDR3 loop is CASSLLSGGTGGEQFF. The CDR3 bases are TGTGCCAGCAGCTTACTCAGCGGGGGAACGGGAGGTGAGCAGTTCTTC. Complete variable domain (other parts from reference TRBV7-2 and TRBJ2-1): GAGVSQSPSNKVTEKGKDVELRCDPISGHTALYWYRQSLGQGLEFLIYFQGNSAPDKSGLPSDRFSAERTGGSVSTLTIQRTQQEDSAVYLCASSLLSGGTGGEQFFGPGTRLTVL.